This record looks at one T cell receptor (beta chain) sequence and its context. Per germline, CDR1 SGHTA and CDR2 FQGNSA. The CDR3 runs to 15 residues. Trimming at V came to 5 bases and at J to 2 bases, leaving 2 bases not matched to a gene. The entry originates in a study of blood T cell repertoires in COVID-19. Clones were read by immunoSEQ multiplex PCR, and TCRdb kept only the in-frame ones, dropping some. The repertoire consists of fewer than 500,000 clones, with roughly 80% occurring once and the leading ten covering 0.85% to 1.2%. This receptor was obtained from a human donor with acute or convalescent COVID-19. The donor label of this sample is uncertain. Sequenced material: peripheral blood. The chain links TRBV7-2 to TRBJ2-6; 8 nucleotides align to TRBD1. Written as DNA, the CDR3 is TGTGCCAGCAGCCTGGACAGGGCTGGGGCCAACGTCCTGACTTTC. This codes for CASSLDRAGANVLTF.